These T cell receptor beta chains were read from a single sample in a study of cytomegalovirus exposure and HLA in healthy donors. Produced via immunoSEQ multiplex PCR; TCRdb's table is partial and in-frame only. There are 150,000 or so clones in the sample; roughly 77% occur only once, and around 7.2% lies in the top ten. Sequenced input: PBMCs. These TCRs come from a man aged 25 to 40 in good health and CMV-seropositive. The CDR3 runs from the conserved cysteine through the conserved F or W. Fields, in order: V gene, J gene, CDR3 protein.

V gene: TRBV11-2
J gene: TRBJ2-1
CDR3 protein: CASSLGTPEQFF

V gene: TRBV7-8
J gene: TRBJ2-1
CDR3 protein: CASSSGEQFF

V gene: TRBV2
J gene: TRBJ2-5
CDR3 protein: CASSAFSQGRETQYF

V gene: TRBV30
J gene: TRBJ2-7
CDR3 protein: CAWSGGTGPYEQYF

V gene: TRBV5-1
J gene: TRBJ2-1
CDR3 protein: CASSLDGSSYNEQFF

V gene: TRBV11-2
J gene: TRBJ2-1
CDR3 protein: CASSLVGRGLHNEQFF

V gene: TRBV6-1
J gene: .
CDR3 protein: CASSQMIQGYEQYF

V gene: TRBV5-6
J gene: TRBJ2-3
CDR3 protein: CASSAGTSGGDTQYF

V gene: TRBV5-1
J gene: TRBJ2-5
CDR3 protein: CASSLEGGYGETQYF

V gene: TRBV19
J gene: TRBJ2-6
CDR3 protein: CASSMGTRGVSGANVLTF

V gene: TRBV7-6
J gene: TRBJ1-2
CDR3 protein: CASSLGGSRGFYGYTF

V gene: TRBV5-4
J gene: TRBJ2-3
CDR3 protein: CASRGLAGDDTQYF

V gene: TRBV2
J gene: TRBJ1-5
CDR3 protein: CASSLEGLNQPQHF

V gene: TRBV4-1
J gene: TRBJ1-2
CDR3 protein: CASSQDRAYGYTF

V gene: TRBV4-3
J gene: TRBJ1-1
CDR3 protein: CASSQVTGGNTEAFF

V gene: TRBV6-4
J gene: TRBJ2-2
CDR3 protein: CASSAGNTGELFF

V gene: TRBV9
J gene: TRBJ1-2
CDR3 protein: CASSPSTGDYGYTF

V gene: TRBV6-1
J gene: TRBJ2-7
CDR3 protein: CASTLGVGDYEQYF

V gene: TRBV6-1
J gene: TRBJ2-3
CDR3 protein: CASSVRDRGADTQYF

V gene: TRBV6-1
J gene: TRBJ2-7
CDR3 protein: CASRGTGDEQYF

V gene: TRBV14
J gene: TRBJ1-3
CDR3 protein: CASSIGHISGNTIYF

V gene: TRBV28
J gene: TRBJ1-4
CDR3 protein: CASLGGEKLFF